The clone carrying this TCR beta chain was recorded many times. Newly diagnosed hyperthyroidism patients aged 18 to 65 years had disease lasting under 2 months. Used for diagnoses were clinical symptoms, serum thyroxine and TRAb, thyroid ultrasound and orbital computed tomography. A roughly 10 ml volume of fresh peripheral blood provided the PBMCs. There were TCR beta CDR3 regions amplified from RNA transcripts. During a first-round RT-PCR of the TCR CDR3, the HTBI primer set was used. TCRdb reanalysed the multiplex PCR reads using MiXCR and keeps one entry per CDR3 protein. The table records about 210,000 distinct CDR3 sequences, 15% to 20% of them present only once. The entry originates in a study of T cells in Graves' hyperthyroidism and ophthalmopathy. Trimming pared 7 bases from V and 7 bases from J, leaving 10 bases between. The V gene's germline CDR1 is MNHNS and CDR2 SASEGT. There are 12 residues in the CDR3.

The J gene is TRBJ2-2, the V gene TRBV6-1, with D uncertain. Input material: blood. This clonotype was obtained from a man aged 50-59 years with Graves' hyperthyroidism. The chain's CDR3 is CASTRAGGELFF. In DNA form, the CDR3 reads TGTGCCAGCACCCGAGCCGGCGGGGAGCTGTTTTTT.